This passage covers 20 T cell receptor beta chains from one sample sequenced in a study of OX40 agonist ivuxolimab in advanced cancers. TCRdb keeps only in-frame clones here, not all; method: immunoSEQ multiplex PCR. Found here are tens of thousands of clones, about 87% of them singletons; the top ten hold approximately 9.9%. The material sequenced was CD4+ or CD8+ T cells sorted from blood, taken in a trial of the OX40 agonist ivuxolimab. Every receptor here comes from an adult with an advanced solid tumor such as melanoma, head and neck, liver or kidney cancer.

This clone was recorded once. This chain links TRBV19 with TRBJ1-2; 7 positions match TRBD1. Trimming took 6 bases from V and 5 from J; bases not matched to a gene: 12. The germline V gene encodes CDR1 LNHDA and CDR2 SQIVND (reference sequence). This CDR3 comprises 15 residues. This chain's CDR3 is CASSPTPGTVYGYTF. The CDR3 bases are TGTGCCAGTAGCCCGACCCCCGGGACAGTTTATGGCTACACCTTC. The whole variable domain, remainder taken from reference TRBV19 and TRBJ1-2, is DGGITQSPKYLFRKEGQNVTLSCEQNLNHDAMYWYRQDPGQGLRLIYYSQIVNDFQKGDIAEGYSVSREKKESFPLTVTSAQKNPTAFYLCASSPTPGTVYGYTFGSGTRLTVV.

Only one count was recorded for this clone. This chain joins TRBV11-3 and TRBJ2-7, with unresolved D. Looked up from germline, CDR1 is SGHNT and CDR2 is YENEEA. The germline V and J ends were trimmed by 5 bases and 4 bases, with 12 bases remaining between them. CDR3 length: 13 residues. In DNA form, the CDR3 reads TGTGCCAGCAGCCCCCGATCGGGTTACGAGCAGTACTTC. Its protein product is CASSPRSGYEQYF.

The V call is TRBV19, the J call TRBJ2-6, with a weak D call TRBD2 (6 bases). The V gene's germline CDR1 is LNHDA and CDR2 SQIVND (reference sequence). V shed 5 bases and J shed 2 bases, with 13 bases lying between them. This CDR3 contains 16 residues. CDR3 sequence reads: CASSFGGRAGANVLTF. The CDR3 region has the DNA TGTGCCAGTAGTTTTGGGGGGAGAGCTGGGGCCAACGTCCTGACTTTC.

The chain has TRBV9 and TRBJ2-3; D is perhaps TRBD2 (5 bases). The CDR3 is 16 residues long. Per germline, CDR1 SGDLS and CDR2 YYNGEE. The germline V and J ends were trimmed by 0 bases and 2 bases, with 13 bases remaining between them. Here the CDR3 DNA reads TGTGCCAGCAGCGTAGGTAGGAAAGCGGTCACAGATACGCAGTATTTT. It specifies CASSVGRKAVTDTQYF.

The chain has TRBV7-9 and TRBJ1-2, with no clear D. The V gene's germline CDR1 is SEHNR and CDR2 FQNEAQ (reference sequence). The V gene lost 4 bases and the J gene lost 2 bases, with 17 bases spanning the gap. The CDR3 is 16 residues long. The CDR3 sequence: CASSSAASVSNYGYTF. The CDR3 DNA is TGTGCCAGCAGCTCCGCAGCCAGCGTATCAAACTATGGCTACACCTTC.

V usage is TRBV7-9 and J usage is TRBJ2-3; D gene uncertain. CDR3 size: 13 residues. The germline V and J ends were trimmed by 9 bases and 0 bases, with 10 bases remaining between them. The germline V gene has CDR1 SEHNR and CDR2 FQNEAQ (reference sequence). CDR3 amino acids: CASVRPSTDTQYF. In DNA form, the CDR3 reads TGTGCCAGTGTTCGGCCTAGCACAGATACGCAGTATTTT.

The gene calls are TRBV23-1 and TRBJ2-5; the match to TRBD1 covers 10 bases. TRBV23-1 is an ORF, and what it does is uncertain. V lost 2 bases, J lost 4 bases, and 4 bases stayed unmatched. The length of the CDR3 is 15 residues. CDR3 protein: CASSQARTGGETQYF. The CDR3 bases are TGCGCCAGCAGTCAAGCCCGGACAGGGGGAGAGACCCAGTACTTC.

The chain recombines TRBV14 with TRBJ2-1, with D unresolved. Germline CDR1 reads SGHDN; CDR2 reads FVKESK. V dropped 3 bases and J dropped 3 bases, with 15 bases sitting between them. The CDR3 sequence is 16 residues long. CDR3 bases: TGTGCCAGCAGCCAGAGGACCAGGTACGACTACAATGAGCAGTTCTTC. Protein sequence: CASSQRTRYDYNEQFF.

CDR3 coding DNA: TGTGCCAGCAGTTTACAGGGAGACGGCAATCAGCCCCAGCATTTT. This gives the protein CASSLQGDGNQPQHF. The chain carries TRBV27 and TRBJ1-5, with D maybe TRBD1 (5 bases). Germline CDR1 reads MNHEY; CDR2 reads SMNVEV (reference sequence). There are 15 residues in the CDR3. V lost 2 bases and J lost 2, with 10 bases in between.

This rearrangement joins TRBV14 to TRBJ2-5; a weak D match, TRBD2 (5 bases). The CDR3 extends over 13 amino acids. Germline CDR1 reads SGHDN; CDR2 reads FVKESK. The V end was cut by 6 bases, the J end by 1 base, with 9 bases between. The CDR3 coding sequence is TGTGCCAGCAGGACCAGCGGCCAAGAGACCCAGTACTTC. Encoded protein: CASRTSGQETQYF.

The chain uses TRBV27 and TRBJ2-1, with 8 bases lining up with TRBD2. Per germline, CDR1 MNHEY and CDR2 SMNVEV (reference sequence). CDR3 length: 13 amino acids. Unmatched junction bases numbered 1, after V lost 2 bases and J lost 7 bases. The CDR3 protein is CASSLTGGNEQFF. The CDR3 DNA reads as TGTGCCAGCAGTTTAACGGGAGGGAATGAGCAGTTCTTC.

The gene calls are TRBV10-1 and TRBJ2-7, with 8 bases aligning to TRBD2. Germline values: CDR1 WNHNN, CDR2 SYGVQD (reference sequence). The CDR3 runs 15 residues. With V trimmed by 10 bases and J by 0 bases, 11 bases remained unmatched. In nucleotides, the CDR3 is TGCGCCAACGCCGGACTAGCCCTTTTCTCCTACGAGCAGTACTTC. It is translated as CANAGLALFSYEQYF.

This chain links TRBV6-6 with TRBJ2-7; unclear D gene. The V gene lost 0 bases and the J gene lost 5 bases, with 2 bases spanning the gap. Germline V gene data show CDR1 as MNHNY and CDR2 as SVGAGI (reference sequence). There are 11 residues in the CDR3. In nucleotides, the CDR3 is TGTGCCAGCAGTTACTCGAACGAGCAGTACTTC. Residues: CASSYSNEQYF.

This clone was seen only a few times. The V gene is TRBV2, the J gene TRBJ1-1; D is unresolved. CDR1 and CDR2 (germline): SNHLY, FYNNEI. V was clipped by 8 bases and J by 0 bases, with 4 bases between them. The CDR3 covers 11 residues. The CDR3 bases are TGTGCCAGCGGAATGAACACTGAAGCTTTCTTT. Translating it yields CASGMNTEAFF.

This clone was observed a single time. The chain carries TRBV5-1 and TRBJ2-1; perhaps TRBD2 as D (6 bases). Germline CDR1 is SGHRS and CDR2 is YFSETQ. V lost 2 bases and J lost 2, with 11 bases in between. The CDR3 sequence is 15 residues long. The CDR3 region is CASSFTGVPYNEQFF. The CDR3 DNA follows: TGCGCCAGCAGCTTTACGGGGGTCCCCTACAATGAGCAGTTCTTC.

This rearrangement joins TRBV19 to TRBJ2-1, with 7 bases identical to TRBD2. The CDR3 consists of 15 residues. Germline CDR1 LNHDA, CDR2 SQIVND (reference sequence). Trimming removed 1 base from V and 10 bases from J; junction bases left unmatched: 10. CDR3 DNA: TGTGCCAGTAGTATAGGGACTAGGACCATTAAGGAGCAGTTCTTC. Its protein product is CASSIGTRTIKEQFF.

The chain uses TRBV19 and TRBJ1-2; D uncertain. V gave up 5 bases and J gave up 2 bases, with 6 bases separating them. Germline lookup yields CDR1 LNHDA and CDR2 SQIVND (reference sequence). This CDR3 is built from 12 residues. This chain's CDR3 is CASSWTNYGYTF. CDR3 DNA sequence: TGTGCCAGTAGTTGGACGAACTATGGCTACACCTTC.

This chain connects TRBV15 to TRBJ2-7; D is possibly TRBD2 (6 bases). With 1 base removed from V and 4 bases from J, the gap between germline ends came to 14 bases. The CDR3 contains 15 residues. Germline CDR1 and CDR2: LNHNV and YYDKDF (reference sequence). The CDR3 here is CATSRVGSGPYEQYF. In nucleotides, the CDR3 is TGTGCCACCAGCAGAGTTGGTAGCGGCCCTTACGAGCAGTACTTC.

This clone appeared a single time. The rearrangement uses TRBV19 and TRBJ1-1; D perhaps matches TRBD1 (6 bases). Germline CDR1 and CDR2: LNHDA and SQIVND (reference sequence). This CDR3 spans 11 amino acids. Trimming took off 9 bases at V and 8 bases at J, with 13 bases between the two ends. Here the CDR3 DNA reads TGTGCCAGCCTGAGGGGGGCCGAAGCTTTCTTT. Amino acids: CASLRGAEAFF.

Note on this clone: At one of its ends the junction is not consistent with the germline gene, which may arise from a read error. The rearrangement joins TRBV10-3 to TRBJ2-7; D might be TRBD1 (5 bases). The CDR3 contains 14 residues. From germline, CDR1 is ENHRY and CDR2 SYGVKD. The CDR3 DNA sequence: TGTGCCATCAGTGACAGGACAAGTCCCTACGAGCTGTACTTC. This translates into CAISDRTSPYELYF.